This T cell receptor beta chain is from a study of technical replicates of blood from a handful of donors. Some clones are missing from TCRdb's copy, which holds only in-frame ones; the method was immunoSEQ multiplex PCR. The table lists 75,000 to 90,000 clones, around 90% of them singletons. Per germline, CDR1 MDHEN and CDR2 SYDVKM. V was trimmed by 9 bases and J by 0 bases, leaving 17 bases between them. The CDR3 runs to 15 residues. The sample was T cells isolated from PBMCs. The J gene is TRBJ1-2, the V gene TRBV28; D is unclear. This receptor was obtained from a human donor in good health. The CDR3 region has the DNA TGTGCCAGTTTCGGTCCGGGGATTACTAACTATGGCTACACCTTC. It translates to CASFGPGITNYGYTF.